These 3 T cell receptor beta chains originate from one sample sequenced in a study of T cell responses to AZD1222 COVID-19 vaccine. Profiled with immunoSEQ multiplex PCR; TCRdb holds only in-frame clones, not every one. The sample yields 95,000 to 100,000 clones, roughly 90% seen once. The material was peripheral blood, obtained 28 days after the second AZD1222 dose. The origin of the receptors is an adult who received the AZD1222 COVID-19 vaccine.

CDR3 DNA: TGTGCCGTGGGACTAGCGGGAGTTGAGACCCAGTACTTC. It encodes CAVGLAGVETQYF. V and J are TRBV6-5 and TRBJ2-5; TRBD2 matches 14 bases. Trimming cost V 11 bases and J 5 bases; bases outside gene matches: 4. CDR3 length: 13 residues. In germline, CDR1 is MNHEY, CDR2 SVGAGI.

The V call is TRBV24-1, the J call TRBJ1-1; D may be TRBD1 (6 bases). Trimming shortened V by 5 bases and J by 4 bases, and 13 bases separated the two germline ends. Germline CDR1 and CDR2: KGHDR and SFDVKD. The CDR3 contains 14 residues. Written as DNA, the CDR3 is TGTGCCACCAGTGGTGCCACAGGGCCCACTGAAGCTTTCTTT. It translates to CATSGATGPTEAFF.

The genes are TRBV5-4 and TRBJ1-6; TRBD1 might be the D (5 bases). The V and J ends lost 2 bases and 4 bases respectively, with 10 bases between them. This CDR3 spans 15 amino acids. Germline CDR1 and CDR2: SGHNT and YYREEE (reference sequence). The CDR3: CASSFGAGYNSPLHF. The CDR3 region has the DNA TGTGCCAGCAGCTTCGGGGCAGGTTATAATTCACCCCTCCACTTT.